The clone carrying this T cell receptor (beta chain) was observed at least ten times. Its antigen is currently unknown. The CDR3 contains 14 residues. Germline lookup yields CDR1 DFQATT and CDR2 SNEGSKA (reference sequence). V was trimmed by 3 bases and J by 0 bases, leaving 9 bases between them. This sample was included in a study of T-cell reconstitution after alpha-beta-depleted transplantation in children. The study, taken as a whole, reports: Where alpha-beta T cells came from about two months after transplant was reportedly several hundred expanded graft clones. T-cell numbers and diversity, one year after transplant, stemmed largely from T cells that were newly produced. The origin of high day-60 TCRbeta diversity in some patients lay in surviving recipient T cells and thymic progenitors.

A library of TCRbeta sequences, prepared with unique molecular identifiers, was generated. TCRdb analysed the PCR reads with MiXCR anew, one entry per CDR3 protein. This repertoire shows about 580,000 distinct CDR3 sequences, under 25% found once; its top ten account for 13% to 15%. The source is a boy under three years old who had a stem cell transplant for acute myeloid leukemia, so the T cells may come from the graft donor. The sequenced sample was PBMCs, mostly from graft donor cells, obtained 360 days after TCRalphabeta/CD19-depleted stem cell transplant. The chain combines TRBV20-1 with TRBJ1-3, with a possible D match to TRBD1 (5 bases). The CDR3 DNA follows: TGCAGTGCTAGGGTAGGGGTCTCTGGAAACACCATATATTTT. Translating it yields CSARVGVSGNTIYF.